This T cell receptor beta chain was sequenced during a study of Ad26.COV2.S vaccination and SARS-CoV-2 variants. Findings of the study overall: It was reported that spike-specific CD8+ and CD4+ T cell responses were substantially broad after vaccination.

Measured with immunoSEQ multiplex PCR; TCRdb has only the in-frame clones, and not every one. Of fewer than 800,000 clones in the sample, 70% to 90% are singletons; the top ten hold over 1.3%. About this clone itself: Its antigen is not known.

The CDR3 length is 15 residues. V was pared by 0 bases and J by 4 bases, with 10 bases between. CDR1 and CDR2 from the germline V gene are SGHAT and FQNNGV. Treatment: over 15 received Ad26.COV2.S at low or high dose, single or two shots; roughly five received placebo; per-sample allocation not given. Specimens were obtained on day 63 following the first vaccine or placebo injection. Ad26.COV2.S expressed prefusion-stabilized spike from the original Wuhan strain. This material consisted of peripheral blood, taken in a trial of Ad26.COV2.S vaccine versus placebo. The genes are TRBV11-2 and TRBJ2-1, with D tentatively TRBD1 (6 bases). The TCR comes from a person aged 18-65 years who received the Ad26.COV2.S COVID-19 vaccine or a placebo. The CDR3 reads CASSLDGTRYNEQFF. For the CDR3, the DNA is TGTGCCAGCAGCTTAGACGGGACACGTTACAATGAGCAGTTCTTC.